Presented here are 32 T cell receptor beta chains from one specimen sequenced in a study of molecular identifiers for immune sequencing clone quantification. TCRdb re-derived calls from the PCR reads in MiXCR, one entry per CDR3 protein. The top ten hold under 0.95% of the sample, which has about 640,000 distinct CDR3 sequences, about 20% seen once. Sequenced sample: naive CD8+ T cells from blood, with Jurkat cell RNA spiked in. As for subset: FACS-sorted CD8+CD4-CCR7+CD45RA+ naive T cells. These TCRs come from a human donor in good health. Some libraries in this study had Jurkat cell RNA spiked in.

This clonotype was detected ten times or more. The chain uses TRBV19 and TRBJ2-4; the match to TRBD1 covers 8 bases. Germline lookup yields CDR1 LNHDA and CDR2 SQIVND (reference sequence). J was trimmed by 14 bases and V by 6 bases; bases with no gene match: 9. CDR3 size: 12 residues. CDR3 loop: CASRSSGQEKYF. The CDR3 DNA follows: TGTGCCAGTAGGTCCTCGGGACAGGAGAAGTACTTC.

This clonotype was recorded at least ten times. The chain uses TRBV13 and TRBJ1-1; no clear D gene. Per the germline V gene, CDR1 is PRHDT and CDR2 is FYEKMQ (reference sequence). With 0 bases removed from V and 10 bases from J, the gap between germline ends came to 15 bases. The CDR3 is 14 amino acids. Here the CDR3 reads CASSLGRGGKGAFF. As DNA, the CDR3 is TGTGCCAGCAGCTTAGGCCGAGGAGGGAAGGGAGCTTTCTTT.

This clonotype was counted many times. This sequence joins TRBV7-9 and TRBJ2-7, with 11 bases fitting TRBD2. Unmatched junction bases numbered 8, after V lost 7 bases and J lost 3 bases. Germline V gene sequence: CDR1 SEHNR, CDR2 FQNEAQ (reference sequence). This CDR3 spans 15 amino acids. CDR3 loop: CASIPEGTSGYEQYF. CDR3 in DNA: TGTGCCAGCATCCCCGAGGGGACTAGCGGCTACGAGCAGTACTTC.

This clonotype was observed a few times. This rearrangement joins TRBV12-5 to TRBJ1-2; no clear D gene. Germline-derived CDR1 and CDR2 are LGHNT and FRNRAP. V was cut by 1 base and J by 6 bases, with 9 bases left in between. This CDR3 has 13 residues. The CDR3 coding sequence is TGTGCTAGTGGTTTGGCCCGGAATGATGGCTACACCTTC. Its protein product is CASGLARNDGYTF.

The chain couples TRBV9 to TRBJ1-6; TRBD1 might be the D (5 bases). V lost 3 bases to trimming and J lost 10 bases, with 17 bases between them. CDR1 and CDR2 (germline): SGDLS, YYNGEE. The CDR3 sequence is 15 residues long. The CDR3: CASSAERDYGSPLHF. The CDR3 region has the DNA TGTGCCAGCAGCGCAGAGAGGGACTATGGCTCACCCCTCCACTTT.

This clonotype came up a few times. The chain joins TRBV27 to TRBJ2-3; tentative D call: TRBD1 (5 bases). CDR3 length equals 16 residues. Deletions cut 3 bases from V and 1 base from J, with 14 bases between. Germline CDR1 is MNHEY and CDR2 is SMNVEV (reference sequence). The CDR3 protein is CASSLLGRAGTDTQYF. The CDR3 DNA follows: TGTGCCAGCAGTTTGCTGGGCAGGGCTGGCACAGATACGCAGTATTTT.

The table lists this clonotype with many counts. V and J are TRBV9 and TRBJ2-4; 7 positions match TRBD1. Trimming at V came to 4 bases and at J to 5 bases, leaving 3 bases not matched to a gene. This CDR3 has 13 residues. Germline lookup yields CDR1 SGDLS and CDR2 YYNGEE. The CDR3 reads CASSSGQENIQYF. For the CDR3, the DNA is TGTGCCAGCAGCTCCGGACAGGAAAACATTCAGTACTTC.

Many counts were recorded for this clonotype. The V call is TRBV14, the J call TRBJ2-5, with D tentatively TRBD1 (5 bases). The CDR3 loop spans 13 amino acids. Per germline, CDR1 SGHDN and CDR2 FVKESK. Trimming took off 3 bases at V and 4 bases at J, with 9 bases between the two ends. The CDR3: CASSHVTGETQYF. CDR3 coding DNA: TGTGCCAGCAGCCACGTCACAGGAGAGACCCAGTACTTC. The full variable domain, its missing parts supplied by reference TRBV14 and TRBJ2-5, is EAGVTQFPSHSVIEKGQTVTLRCDPISGHDNLYWYRRVMGKEIKFLLHFVKESKQDESGMPNNRFLAERTGGTYSTLKVQPAELEDSGVYFCASSHVTGETQYFGPGTRLLVL.

This clonotype was counted once. This chain joins TRBV4-3 and TRBJ2-7; D not certain. CDR3 length: 14 amino acids. Looked up from germline, CDR1 is LGHNA and CDR2 is YSLEER. Deletions cut 0 bases from V and 2 bases from J, with 8 bases between. The CDR3 reads CASSQDLWAYEQYF. CDR3 nucleotides: TGCGCCAGCAGCCAAGATCTTTGGGCCTACGAGCAGTACTTC.

Notes on this clonotype: Just one base apart from a much larger clone, this may be a read error. The rearrangement links TRBV5-6 to TRBJ2-3; 8 bases align to TRBD1. This CDR3 comprises 16 residues. Germline V gene data show CDR1 as SGHDT and CDR2 as YYEEEE. The DNA of the CDR3 is TGTGCCAGCAGCTTCGGAACAGGGGGACTCACAGATACGCGGTATTTT. It codes for CASSFGTGGLTDTRYF. The complete variable domain, with remaining parts taken from reference TRBV5-6 and TRBJ2-3, reads DAGVTQSPTHLIKTRGQQVTLRCSPKSGHDTVSWYQQALGQGPQFIFQYYEEEERQRGNFPDRFSGHQFPNYSSELNVNALLLGDSALYLCASSFGTGGLTDTRYFGPGTRLTVL.

In its sample, this clonotype was seen a few times. The V gene is TRBV9, the J gene TRBJ1-1, with D maybe TRBD1 (6 bases). This CDR3 has 15 residues. From germline, CDR1 is SGDLS and CDR2 YYNGEE. V was pared by 3 bases and J by 1 base, with 13 bases between. The CDR3 loop reads CASSESGGSNTEAFF. The DNA of the CDR3 is TGTGCCAGCAGCGAGTCTGGGGGCTCGAACACTGAAGCTTTCTTT.

This clonotype was counted at least ten times. This chain connects TRBV6-5 to TRBJ2-3; tentatively, D is TRBD1 (5 bases). V lost 2 bases, J lost 1 base, and 16 bases lay in between. The CDR3 sequence is 17 residues long. Germline V gives CDR1 MNHEY, CDR2 SVGAGI. Written as DNA, the CDR3 is TGTGCCAGCAGTTACAGGGGTAGCCTCCCTGGCACAGATACGCAGTATTTT. Its translation is CASSYRGSLPGTDTQYF.

This clonotype was observed many times. The V gene is TRBV29-1, the J gene TRBJ2-2; possibly TRBD1 for D (6 bases). V was cut by 7 bases and J by 6 bases, with 18 bases left in between. Germline V gene sequence: CDR1 SQVTM, CDR2 ANQGSEA. The CDR3 sequence is 14 residues long. CDR3: CSAKGVQASGELFF. CDR3 DNA: TGCAGCGCCAAGGGGGTTCAGGCGTCCGGGGAGCTGTTTTTT.

At least ten counts were recorded for this clonotype. This chain links TRBV7-6 with TRBJ2-3; no definite D call. Per the germline V gene, CDR1 is SGHVS and CDR2 is FNYEAQ. The CDR3 is 18 residues long. Trimming stripped 2 bases from V and 4 bases from J, with 22 bases between. CDR3 loop: CASSLTPPQGRHSDTQYF. The DNA for the CDR3 is TGTGCCAGCAGCTTAACCCCCCCGCAAGGCCGGCACTCAGATACGCAGTATTTT. Complete variable domain (other parts from reference TRBV7-6 and TRBJ2-3): GAGVSQSPRYKVTKRGQDVALRCDPISGHVSLYWYRQALGQGPEFLTYFNYEAQQDKSGLPNDRFSAERPEGSISTLTIQRTEQRDSAMYRCASSLTPPQGRHSDTQYFGPGTRLTVL.

In this sample, this clonotype turned up many times. V and J are TRBV29-1 and TRBJ2-7; 7 bases agree with TRBD2. V shed 1 base and J 1 base; nucleotides not matched to a gene: 1. The CDR3 runs to 13 residues. The germline V gene has CDR1 SQVTM and CDR2 ANQGSEA. The CDR3 region has the DNA TGCAGCGTTGAAGGCGGGGGTTCCTACGAGCAGTACTTC. Translated: CSVEGGGSYEQYF.

This clonotype has ten or more counts. As DNA, the CDR3 is TGCGCCAGCAGCTTGCCGACAGCGGTTACGGGGGATACGCAGTATTTT. Protein product: CASSLPTAVTGDTQYF. The chain is built from TRBV5-1 and TRBJ2-3; D could derive from TRBD1 or TRBD2 (5 bases each). V was trimmed by 1 base and J by 6 bases, leaving 18 bases between them. Germline CDR1 SGHRS, CDR2 YFSETQ. The CDR3 length is 16 residues.

The table lists this clonotype with a few counts. The chain has TRBV29-1 and TRBJ1-2, with TRBD1 identical over 9 bases. The CDR3 is made up of 13 amino acids. Germline V gene data show CDR1 as SQVTM and CDR2 as ANQGSEA. V gave up 8 bases and J gave up 2 bases; unmatched junction bases: 6. The CDR3 coding sequence is TGCAGCACCTACACAGGGGGCAACTATGGCTACACCTTC. This encodes CSTYTGGNYGYTF.

This clonotype was detected ten times or more. The V and J genes are TRBV6-5 and TRBJ2-7; 9 positions match TRBD2. The CDR3 loop spans 15 amino acids. Trimming cost V 4 bases and J 3 bases; bases outside gene matches: 7. CDR1 is MNHEY and CDR2 is SVGAGI in the germline V gene. This chain's CDR3 is CASSWSGGSFYEQYF. As DNA, the CDR3 is TGTGCCAGCAGTTGGAGCGGGGGGTCATTCTACGAGCAGTACTTC.

This clonotype has a count of ten or more. The chain couples TRBV11-2 to TRBJ2-3; 8 bases line up with TRBD2. This CDR3 is built from 16 residues. The germline V gene encodes CDR1 SGHAT and CDR2 FQNNGV. With 6 bases clipped from V and 0 bases from J, the junction kept 8 bases outside the gene matches. CDR3 coding DNA: TGTGCCAGCAGGACTATAGCGGGGCCTAGCACAGATACGCAGTATTTT. As protein: CASRTIAGPSTDTQYF.

This clonotype was counted between two and nine times. At one of its ends the junction is not consistent with the germline gene, which may arise from a read error. The chain links TRBV19 to TRBJ2-2; perhaps D is TRBD1 or TRBD2 (5 bases each). The CDR3 runs 16 residues. Germline V CDR1 and CDR2: LNHDA, SQIVND (reference sequence). CDR3 protein: CAGSIDGAANTGELFF. Written as DNA, the CDR3 is TGTGCCGGTAGTATAGACGGGGCAGCGAACACCGGGGAGCTGTTTTTT.

This clonotype was picked up many times. The gene calls are TRBV28 and TRBJ2-3; D is undetermined. V lost 5 bases and J 4 bases, leaving 13 bases between the germline ends. This CDR3 contains 14 residues. CDR1 and CDR2 from the germline V gene are MDHEN and SYDVKM. In DNA form, the CDR3 reads TGTGCCAGCAGTCTGGTGGCGAACCCAGATACGCAGTATTTT. This encodes CASSLVANPDTQYF.

This clonotype appeared many times. V usage is TRBV29-1 and J usage is TRBJ2-7; D perhaps matches TRBD1 (6 bases). The germline V and J ends were trimmed by 2 bases and 2 bases, with 13 bases remaining between them. Germline V gene data show CDR1 as SQVTM and CDR2 as ANQGSEA. This CDR3 comprises 14 residues. CDR3 protein: CSVESGGTPYEQYF. The CDR3 DNA is TGCAGCGTTGAAAGTGGGGGCACCCCCTACGAGCAGTACTTC.

This clonotype was seen many times. The V and J genes are TRBV12-3 or TRBV12-4 and TRBJ2-5; D gene unclear. The CDR3 contains 13 residues. The ends were cut back, 7 bases at V and 5 bases at J, with 14 bases in the middle. The CDR3 region has the DNA TGTGCCAGCACCCCTTCATTCGGGGAGACCCAGTACTTC. It specifies CASTPSFGETQYF.

Of note for this clonotype: Possible read error: a much larger clone is one base away. The chain recombines TRBV19 with TRBJ1-5, with D perhaps matching TRBD1 (6 bases). Trimming pared 1 base from V and 4 bases from J, leaving 14 bases between. This CDR3 spans 16 amino acids. CDR1 is LNHDA and CDR2 is SQIVND in the germline V gene (reference sequence). CDR3 sequence reads: CASSIGTVISNQPQHF. The CDR3 DNA follows: TGTGCCAGTAGTATAGGGACAGTGATCTCAAATCAGCCCCAGCATTTT.

With regard to this clonotype: The junction shows a germline mismatch at one end, possibly a read error. CDR3 region: CASGQILTGGAETQYF. As DNA, the CDR3 is TGTGCCAGCGGCCAAATCCTGACAGGGGGCGCAGAGACCCAGTACTTC. The chain couples TRBV16 to TRBJ2-5; the match to TRBD1 covers 10 bases. The CDR3 covers 16 residues. CDR1 and CDR2 from the germline V gene are KGHSY and FQNENV.

There are a few counts of this clonotype. The chain carries TRBV14 and TRBJ2-5; 7 bases map to TRBD1. The CDR3 extends over 13 amino acids. Germline trimming cut 3 bases from V and 14 bases from J; bases unmatched to any gene: 12. Germline CDR1 and CDR2: SGHDN and FVKESK. The CDR3 DNA follows: TGTGCCAGCAGCCAGGGTGCCGGGGACAGCTCCTACTTC. This sequence encodes CASSQGAGDSSYF.

This clonotype came up many times. V and J are TRBV4-1 and TRBJ1-2; weak D call: TRBD1 (6 bases). Germline values: CDR1 MGHRA, CDR2 YSYEKL. This CDR3 spans 14 amino acids. Trimming shortened V by 6 bases and J by 5 bases, and 16 bases separated the two germline ends. CDR3 sequence: CASSPGDTSYGYTF. CDR3 DNA sequence: TGCGCCAGCAGTCCGGGGGACACCTCATATGGCTACACCTTC.

At least ten counts were recorded for this clonotype. The rearrangement links TRBV4-1 to TRBJ2-2; D gene unclear. This CDR3 is built from 15 residues. The germline V gene has CDR1 MGHRA and CDR2 YSYEKL. V was clipped by 2 bases and J by 3 bases, with 10 bases between them. CDR3 coding DNA: TGCGCCAGCAGCCAAAAAGTTAGTGACACCGGGGAGCTGTTTTTT. Its protein is CASSQKVSDTGELFF.

The rearrangement uses TRBV27 and TRBJ2-2; 8 nucleotides agree with TRBD1. Trimming at V came to 1 base and at J to 7 bases, leaving 8 bases not matched to a gene. The CDR3 has 16 amino acids. The germline V gene encodes CDR1 MNHEY and CDR2 SMNVEV (reference sequence). The CDR3 nucleotides read TGTGCCAGCAGTTTATTTGCAGGGGGCGCGATCGGGGAGCTGTTTTTT. This translates into CASSLFAGGAIGELFF.

This clonotype was detected many times. The chain carries TRBV7-2 and TRBJ2-7; D tentatively reads TRBD1 or TRBD2 (5 bases each). Trimming removed 4 bases at V and 3 bases at J, with 13 bases between. The CDR3 is 14 residues long. Germline V gene sequence: CDR1 SGHTA, CDR2 FQGNSA. The CDR3 protein is CASSSYRGNYEQYF. In nucleotides, the CDR3 is TGTGCCAGCAGCTCCTACCGGGGCAACTACGAGCAGTACTTC.

This clonotype was counted ten times or more. The rearrangement joins TRBV7-9 to TRBJ2-1; TRBD2 matches at 10 bases. The CDR3 is 19 residues long. CDR1 SEHNR and CDR2 FQNEAQ come from the germline V gene (reference sequence). V shed 2 bases and J 2 bases; nucleotides not matched to a gene: 12. CDR3 nucleotides: TGTGCCAGCAGCTTAACGGTGGCCCGAGGACTAGCGGCCTACAATGAGCAGTTCTTC. As protein: CASSLTVARGLAAYNEQFF.

The chain joins TRBV21-1 to TRBJ2-3. TRBV21-1 is an annotated pseudogene. The CDR3 is 16 amino acids. In nucleotides, the CDR3 is TGTGCCAGCCAGCTAGCGCTTAGCGGGGGCACAGGTACGCAGTATTTT. Translating it yields CASQLALSGGTGTQYF.